This TCR beta chain was identified during a study of tumor-infiltrating lymphocytes in primary liver carcinoma. Study context: Staged T1-T3 N0M0, the tumors had sizes that ranged from roughly 4 to 10 cm across. Sample yields of productive TCRbeta reads, ranging from roughly 3.65 to 7.13 million, were similar across tissue types.

Study findings and constraints: The difference in top-250-clone fraction between tumors and blood was significant, favoring tumors (p = 0.039).

Germline DNA was extracted alongside blood RNA, which was obtained from unsorted whole blood. Peripheral blood, about 3.6 milliliters, was collected prior to surgery. Priming with a constant-region primer yielded TCR beta cDNA from about 480 ng total RNA. ARM-PCR, slightly modified, supplied the TCR beta libraries through three nested multiplex PCR rounds. The two initial PCR rounds, nine to eleven cycles each, used TRBV1-TRBV30 forward and C-beta reverse primers. TCRdb used MiXCR to reprocess the multiplex PCR reads, holding one entry per CDR3 protein. The sample includes about 320,000 distinct CDR3 sequences, roughly two thirds of them seen just once. This clonotype was picked up many times. Antigen unknown. This CDR3 is built from 15 residues. The germline gives CDR1 LGHNA, CDR2 YSLEER. V dropped 0 bases and J dropped 9 bases, with 15 bases sitting between them.

The source of this sequence is a man aged 40-55 years with primary liver carcinoma and hepatitis B virus infection. The sequencing input was peripheral blood. The genes are TRBV4-3 and TRBJ2-4; maybe TRBD1 (5 bases). The DNA of the CDR3 is TGCGCCAGCAGCCAAGATGGGGCACCAGGCGGCATTCAGTACTTC. Encoded protein: CASSQDGAPGGIQYF.